The 20 T cell receptor beta chains given below trace back to one sample, sequenced in a study of blood T cell repertoires in COVID-19 (dated by TCRdb to 2020 to 2021). The method behind the library was the immunoSEQ multiplex PCR assay. Held by TCRdb, this immuneACCESS table contains in-frame sequences only and omits some clones. Under half of the omission traces to an unresolved V gene where checked; the cause of the rest is unknown. Counted in this sample were about 330,000 clones; approximately 89% of them appeared once. The ten largest clonotypes hold about 5.4% of the sample. Sequences were obtained from PBMCs or T cells enriched from blood (not recorded which). The receptor set was obtained from a woman aged 25-40 years who had recovered from COVID-19.

The chain couples TRBV5-1 to TRBJ2-7; 8 bases agree with TRBD2. J was trimmed by 2 bases and V by 0 bases; bases with no gene match: 7. In germline, CDR1 is SGHRS, CDR2 YFSETQ. The CDR3 sequence is 16 residues long. CDR3 amino acids: CASSLAWTSRAYEQYF. The CDR3 region has the DNA TGCGCCAGCAGCTTGGCCTGGACTAGCCGGGCCTACGAGCAGTACTTC. Looking up the rest from reference TRBV5-1 and TRBJ2-7 gives the full variable domain: KAGVTQTPRYLIKTRGQQVTLSCSPISGHRSVSWYQQTPGQGLQFLFEYFSETQRNKGNFPGRFSGRQFSNSRSEMNVSTLELGDSALYLCASSLAWTSRAYEQYFGPGTRLTVT.

The genes are TRBV27 and TRBJ2-7; D remains unclear. V was pared by 5 bases and J by 4 bases, with 9 bases between. Germline CDR1 reads MNHEY; CDR2 reads SMNVEV (reference sequence). This CDR3 spans 12 amino acids. The DNA for the CDR3 is TGTGCCAGCAGTCCTCCCTCTTACGAGCAGTACTTC. This translates into CASSPPSYEQYF.

This clone was seen a single time. This rearrangement joins TRBV5-1 to TRBJ2-5, with D maybe TRBD1 (5 bases). V lost 4 bases and J lost 4, with 11 bases in between. CDR3 size: 13 residues. Germline assignment: CDR1 SGHRS and CDR2 YFSETQ. The CDR3 reads CASSSQGGETQYF. The CDR3 nucleotides read TGCGCCAGCAGCAGCCAGGGCGGAGAGACCCAGTACTTC.

The V gene is TRBV24-1, the J gene TRBJ1-2, with TRBD1 matching 7 bases. This CDR3 region has 15 residues. Germline V gene sequence: CDR1 KGHDR, CDR2 SFDVKD. With V trimmed by 4 bases and J by 6 bases, 10 bases remained unmatched. In nucleotides, the CDR3 is TGTGCCACCAGTGACCGAACGACAGGGCTCAATGGCTACACCTTC. This sequence encodes CATSDRTTGLNGYTF.

This clone showed up just a few times. The chain has TRBV7-9 and TRBJ2-1; 8 nucleotides align to TRBD2. Per the germline V gene, CDR1 is SEHNR and CDR2 is FQNEAQ (reference sequence). The J segment lost 7 bases and the V segment lost 2 bases, leaving 16 bases of the junction unmatched. The CDR3 runs 18 residues. The chain's CDR3 is CASSLFGAGASSRNEQFF. The DNA for the CDR3 is TGTGCCAGCAGCTTATTTGGAGCGGGGGCCTCCTCTCGGAATGAGCAGTTCTTC.

This clone occurred once. The rearrangement links TRBV11-2 to TRBJ1-1, with D tentatively TRBD1 (6 bases). Germline CDR1 and CDR2: SGHAT and FQNNGV. Trimming shortened V by 5 bases and J by 5 bases, and 9 bases separated the two germline ends. The length of the CDR3 is 12 residues. The CDR3 bases are TGTGCCAGCAGCCCCAGGGGTACTGAAGCTTTCTTT. Its translation is CASSPRGTEAFF.

The chain combines TRBV4-1 with TRBJ2-4; TRBD2 aligns across 14 bases. The CDR3 runs to 15 residues. V trimming: 3 bases; J trimming: 7 bases; junction bases outside the gene matches: 2. Germline CDR1 reads MGHRA; CDR2 reads YSYEKL. The CDR3 here is CASSHRLAGGNIQYF. The CDR3 DNA sequence: TGCGCCAGCAGCCACCGACTAGCGGGGGGGAACATTCAGTACTTC.

This clone was detected only a few times. The chain joins TRBV14 to TRBJ2-1, with D hard to call. CDR1 and CDR2 from the germline V gene are SGHDN and FVKESK. Trimming cost V 1 base and J 0 bases, with 7 bases left between them. This CDR3 region has 15 residues. This CDR3 reads CASSQVEISYNEQFF. The CDR3 bases are TGTGCCAGCAGCCAAGTAGAGATCTCCTACAATGAGCAGTTCTTC. The full variable domain, completed using reference TRBV14 and TRBJ2-1, is EAGVTQFPSHSVIEKGQTVTLRCDPISGHDNLYWYRRVMGKEIKFLLHFVKESKQDESGMPNNRFLAERTGGTYSTLKVQPAELEDSGVYFCASSQVEISYNEQFFGPGTRLTVL.

To note about this clone: The junction shows a germline mismatch at one end, possibly a read error. CDR3 sequence reads: CASSSGTSGGSETQYF. In DNA, the CDR3 is TGTGCCAGCAGCTCGGGGACTAGCGGGGGGTCAGAGACGCAGTATTTT. J is TRBJ2-3 and V is TRBV11-2; 15 bases are a match to TRBD2. The CDR3 covers 16 residues. Looked up from germline, CDR1 is SGHAT and CDR2 is FQNNGV.

The rearrangement links TRBV11-3 to TRBJ1-1, with D unresolved. V lost 3 bases to trimming and J lost 4 bases, with 9 bases between them. This CDR3 contains 13 residues. Germline V gene data show CDR1 as SGHNT and CDR2 as YENEEA. The CDR3 is CASSFGQTTEAFF. The CDR3 DNA follows: TGTGCCAGCAGCTTTGGGCAGACCACTGAAGCTTTCTTT.

CDR3 DNA: TGCAGCGTTGAAGCCGGGACAGGGCACACTGAAGCTTTCTTT. It codes for CSVEAGTGHTEAFF. V usage is TRBV29-1 and J usage is TRBJ1-1, with 9 bases aligning to TRBD1. This CDR3 region has 14 residues. Germline V gene lookup returns CDR1 SQVTM and CDR2 ANQGSEA. V shed 1 base, J shed 3 bases, and the junction held 3 bases outside the gene matches.

The J gene is TRBJ1-2, the V gene TRBV19; D is unclear. The CDR3 runs to 14 residues. V lost 1 base to trimming and J lost 4 bases, with 10 bases between them. Germline V gene lookup returns CDR1 LNHDA and CDR2 SQIVND (reference sequence). DNA of the CDR3: TGTGCCAGTAGTATAGGAGGCCGTATCTATGGCTACACCTTC. Translation: CASSIGGRIYGYTF.

In the case of this clone: The sample contains more than one DNA sequence encoding this CDR3. This chain connects TRBV3-1 (or the pseudogene TRBV3-2) to TRBJ1-4, with D perhaps matching TRBD1 (6 bases). The CDR3 consists of 14 residues. Germline values: CDR1 LGHDT, CDR2 YNNKEL (reference sequence). Between the trimmed V and J ends, which lost 4 bases and 3 bases, there was a span of 9 bases. The CDR3 DNA reads TGTGCCAGCAGCCCGACAGGAGCTAATGAAAAACTGTTTTTT. As protein: CASSPTGANEKLFF.

This rearrangement joins TRBV3-1 (or the pseudogene TRBV3-2) to TRBJ1-1, with 7 bases aligning to TRBD1. This CDR3 comprises 15 residues. From germline, CDR1 is LGHDT and CDR2 YNNKEL (reference sequence). Unmatched junction bases numbered 7, after V lost 4 bases and J lost 2 bases. This CDR3 is CASSRRGTDNTEAFF. The CDR3 DNA follows: TGTGCCAGCAGCCGACGCGGGACAGACAACACTGAAGCTTTCTTT.

The rearrangement joins TRBV7-9 to TRBJ2-2; D uncertain. The CDR3 is made up of 16 amino acids. Germline V gene sequence: CDR1 SEHNR, CDR2 FQNEAQ (reference sequence). V gave up 5 bases and J gave up 2 bases, with 15 bases separating them. The chain's CDR3 is CASSGRGASNTGELFF. CDR3 nucleotide sequence: TGTGCCAGCAGCGGAAGAGGCGCCTCTAACACCGGGGAGCTGTTTTTT.

V is TRBV5-1 and J is TRBJ2-7; possible D gene TRBD2, 5 bases. CDR1 and CDR2 from the germline V gene are SGHRS and YFSETQ. The CDR3 has 13 residues. V lost 0 bases and J 6 bases, leaving 10 bases between the germline ends. The CDR3 DNA reads as TGCGCCAGCAGCTTGGAAGACGGGGTCGAGCAGTACTTC. Translated, it gives CASSLEDGVEQYF.

The V call is TRBV7-9, the J call TRBJ1-1; 9 bases are shared with TRBD1. CDR1 SEHNR and CDR2 FQNEAQ come from the germline V gene (reference sequence). The V and J ends lost 5 bases and 7 bases, in that order; junction bases with no gene match: 5. This CDR3 contains 13 residues. The CDR3 DNA follows: TGTGCCAGCAGCCCCCCGGACAGGGGTGAAGCTTTCTTT. Translating gives CASSPPDRGEAFF.

The rearrangement uses TRBV7-9 and TRBJ1-1, with 8 bases lining up with TRBD1. Germline CDR1 SEHNR, CDR2 FQNEAQ (reference sequence). Trimming took 1 base from V and 6 from J; bases not matched to a gene: 7. This CDR3 region has 15 residues. The CDR3 nucleotides are TGTGCCAGCAGCTTAGTGAGACAGGGGTCCGCTGAAGCTTTCTTT. Residues: CASSLVRQGSAEAFF.

This chain joins TRBV4-2 and TRBJ2-1, with D unclear. CDR3 size: 13 residues. Germline V gene sequence: CDR1 LGHNA, CDR2 YNFKEQ. Between the trimmed V and J ends, which lost 4 bases and 9 bases, there was a span of 13 bases. The DNA of the CDR3 is TGTGCCAGCAGCCCCAAAGAGGCCGGTGAGCAGTTCTTC. Amino acid sequence: CASSPKEAGEQFF.

This chain connects TRBV19 to TRBJ1-6, with TRBD1 identical over 8 bases. There are 17 residues in the CDR3. The ends lost 1 base at V and 7 bases at J; junction bases unmatched: 9. Germline assignment: CDR1 LNHDA and CDR2 SQIVND (reference sequence). CDR3 DNA: TGTGCCAGTAGTATAGGACCGACAGGGGATGGGAATTCACCCCTCCACTTT. Translated, it gives CASSIGPTGDGNSPLHF.